This T cell receptor (beta chain) was obtained from a study of blood T cell repertoires in COVID-19. Study at large: The study drew acute and convalescent COVID-19 samples from the United States, Italy and Spain.

Some clones are missing from TCRdb's copy, which holds only in-frame ones; the method was immunoSEQ multiplex PCR. The sample lists fewer than 500,000 clones, 70% to 90% occurring once. Individuals drawn from about two dozen US areas were roughly 18 to 100 years old. Clinical histories supplied by participants themselves formed the basis of cohort assignment. The source of this sequence is a woman aged 18-30 years with acute COVID-19. Sample: PBMCs or T cells enriched from blood (not recorded which).

The CDR3 DNA sequence: TGTGCCATCAAGTGGCCAGGCCAGGCGGGCGAGACCCAGTACTTC. This sequence encodes CAIKWPGQAGETQYF. This rearrangement joins TRBV10-3 to TRBJ2-5; possible D gene TRBD2, 5 bases. The V and J ends lost 7 bases and 5 bases respectively, with 20 bases between them. The germline CDR1 and CDR2 sequences are ENHRY and SYGVKD. The CDR3 is 15 residues long.